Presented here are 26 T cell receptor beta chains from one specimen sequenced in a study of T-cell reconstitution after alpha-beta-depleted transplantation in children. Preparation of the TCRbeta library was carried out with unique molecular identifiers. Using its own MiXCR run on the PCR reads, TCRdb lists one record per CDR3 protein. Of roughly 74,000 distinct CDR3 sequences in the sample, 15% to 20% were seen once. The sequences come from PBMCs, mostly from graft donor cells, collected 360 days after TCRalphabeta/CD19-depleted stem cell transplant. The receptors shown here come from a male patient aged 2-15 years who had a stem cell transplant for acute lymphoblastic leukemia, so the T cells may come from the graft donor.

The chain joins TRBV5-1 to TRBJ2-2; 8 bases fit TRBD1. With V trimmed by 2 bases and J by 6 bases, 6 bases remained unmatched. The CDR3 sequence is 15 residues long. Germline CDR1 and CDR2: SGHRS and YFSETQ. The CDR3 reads CASSLGQGVSGELFF. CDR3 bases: TGCGCCAGCAGCTTAGGACAGGGTGTATCCGGGGAGCTGTTTTTT.

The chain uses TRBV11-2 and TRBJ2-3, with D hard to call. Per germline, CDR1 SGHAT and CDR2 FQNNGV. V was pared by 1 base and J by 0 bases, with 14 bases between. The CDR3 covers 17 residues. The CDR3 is CASSLVESGLSTDTQYF. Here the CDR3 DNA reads TGTGCCAGCAGCTTAGTGGAGTCAGGATTAAGCACAGATACGCAGTATTTT.

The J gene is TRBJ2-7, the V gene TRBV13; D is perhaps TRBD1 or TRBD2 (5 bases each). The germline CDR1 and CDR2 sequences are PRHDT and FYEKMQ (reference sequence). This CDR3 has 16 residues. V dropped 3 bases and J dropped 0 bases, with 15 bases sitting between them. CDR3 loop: CASSFLDQGDSYEQYF. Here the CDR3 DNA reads TGTGCCAGCAGCTTCCTCGACCAGGGAGACTCCTACGAGCAGTACTTC.

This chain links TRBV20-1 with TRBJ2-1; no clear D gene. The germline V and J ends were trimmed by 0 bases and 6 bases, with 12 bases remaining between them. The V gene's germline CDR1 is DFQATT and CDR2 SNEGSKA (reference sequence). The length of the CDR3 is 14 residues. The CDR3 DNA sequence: TGCAGTGCTAGAGATGGACGGGTAGGCAATGAGCAGTTCTTC. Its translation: CSARDGRVGNEQFF.

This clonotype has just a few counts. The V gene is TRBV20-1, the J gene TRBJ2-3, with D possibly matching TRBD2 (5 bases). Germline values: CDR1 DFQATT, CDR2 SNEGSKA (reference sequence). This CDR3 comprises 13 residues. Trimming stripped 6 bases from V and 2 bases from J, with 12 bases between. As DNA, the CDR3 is TGCAGTGCCAACCGGGGATTCACAGATACGCAGTATTTT. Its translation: CSANRGFTDTQYF.

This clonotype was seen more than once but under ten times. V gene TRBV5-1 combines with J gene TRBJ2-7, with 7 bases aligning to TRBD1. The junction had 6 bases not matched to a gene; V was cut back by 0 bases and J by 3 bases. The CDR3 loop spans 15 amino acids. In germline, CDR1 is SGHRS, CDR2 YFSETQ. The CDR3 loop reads CASSLVPGQIYEQYF. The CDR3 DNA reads TGCGCCAGCAGCTTGGTGCCGGGACAGATCTACGAGCAGTACTTC.

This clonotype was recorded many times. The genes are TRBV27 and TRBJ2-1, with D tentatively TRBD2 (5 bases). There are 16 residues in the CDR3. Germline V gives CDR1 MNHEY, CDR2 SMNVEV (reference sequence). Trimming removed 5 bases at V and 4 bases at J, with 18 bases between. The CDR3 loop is CASSPRGSGLYNEQFF. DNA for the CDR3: TGTGCCAGCAGTCCCCGAGGGAGCGGTCTTTACAATGAGCAGTTCTTC.

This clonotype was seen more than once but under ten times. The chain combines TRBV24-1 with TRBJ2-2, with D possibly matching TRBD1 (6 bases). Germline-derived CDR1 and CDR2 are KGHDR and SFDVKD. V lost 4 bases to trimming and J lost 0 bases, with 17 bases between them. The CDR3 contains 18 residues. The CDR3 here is CATSDPRIQGTNTGELFF. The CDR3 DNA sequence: TGTGCCACCAGTGACCCTCGAATACAGGGAACGAACACCGGGGAGCTGTTTTTT.

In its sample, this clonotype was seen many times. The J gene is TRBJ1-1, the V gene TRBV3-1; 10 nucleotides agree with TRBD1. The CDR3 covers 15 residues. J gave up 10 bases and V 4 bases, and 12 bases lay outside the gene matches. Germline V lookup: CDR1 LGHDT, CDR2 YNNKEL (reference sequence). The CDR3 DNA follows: TGTGCCAGCAGCCCCCGGGACAGGGGAGGGAGTAGAGCTTTCTTT. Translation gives CASSPRDRGGSRAFF. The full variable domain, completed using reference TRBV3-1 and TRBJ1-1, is DTAVSQTPKYLVTQMGNDKSIKCEQNLGHDTMYWYKQDSKKFLKIMFSYNNKELIINETVPNRFSPKSPDKAHLNLHINSLELGDSAVYFCASSPRDRGGSRAFFGQGTRLTVV.

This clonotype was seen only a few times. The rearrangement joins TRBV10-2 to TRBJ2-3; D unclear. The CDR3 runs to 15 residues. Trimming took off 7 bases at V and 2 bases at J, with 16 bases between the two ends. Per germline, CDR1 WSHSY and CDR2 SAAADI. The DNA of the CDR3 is TGCGCCAGCAAACCGTCAGTTCATCTCACAGATACGCAGTATTTT. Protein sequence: CASKPSVHLTDTQYF.

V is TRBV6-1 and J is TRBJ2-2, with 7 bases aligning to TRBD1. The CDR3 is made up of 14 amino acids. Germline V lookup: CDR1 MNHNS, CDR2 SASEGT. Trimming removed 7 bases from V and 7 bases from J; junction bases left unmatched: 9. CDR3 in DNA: TGTGCCAGCATCCCGGGACAGTTACACGGGGAGCTGTTTTTT. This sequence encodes CASIPGQLHGELFF.

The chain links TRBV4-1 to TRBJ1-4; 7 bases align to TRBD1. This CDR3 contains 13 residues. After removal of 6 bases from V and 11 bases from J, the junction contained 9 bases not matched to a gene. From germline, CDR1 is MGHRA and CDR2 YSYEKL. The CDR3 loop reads CASRVTGSEKLFF. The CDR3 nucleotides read TGCGCCAGCAGAGTGACAGGGTCGGAGAAACTGTTTTTT.

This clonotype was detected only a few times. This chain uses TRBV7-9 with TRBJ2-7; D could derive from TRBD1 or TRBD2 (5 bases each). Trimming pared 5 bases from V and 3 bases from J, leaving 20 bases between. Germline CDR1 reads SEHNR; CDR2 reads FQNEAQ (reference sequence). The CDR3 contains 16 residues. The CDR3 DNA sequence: TGTGCCAGCAGCCTCTCTGGGACCAAACGTTACTACGAGCAGTACTTC. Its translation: CASSLSGTKRYYEQYF.

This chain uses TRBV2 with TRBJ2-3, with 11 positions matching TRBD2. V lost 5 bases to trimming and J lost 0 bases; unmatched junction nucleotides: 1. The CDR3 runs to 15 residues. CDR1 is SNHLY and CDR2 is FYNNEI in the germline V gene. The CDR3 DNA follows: TGTGCCAGCAGTTGGACTAGCGGGAGCACAGATACGCAGTATTTT. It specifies CASSWTSGSTDTQYF.

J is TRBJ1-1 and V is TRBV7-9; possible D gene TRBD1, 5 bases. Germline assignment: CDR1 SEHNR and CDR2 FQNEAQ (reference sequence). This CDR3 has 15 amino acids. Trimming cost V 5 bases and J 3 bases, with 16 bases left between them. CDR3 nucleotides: TGTGCCAGCAGCCCCCCGACGGGGGAGGACACTGAAGCTTTCTTT. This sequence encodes CASSPPTGEDTEAFF.

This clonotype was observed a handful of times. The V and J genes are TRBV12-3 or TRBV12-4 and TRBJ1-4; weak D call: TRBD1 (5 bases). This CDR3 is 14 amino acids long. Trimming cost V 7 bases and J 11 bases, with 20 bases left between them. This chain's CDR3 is CASTSFFREGKLFF. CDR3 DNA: TGTGCCAGCACCTCATTCTTCAGGGAGGGTAAACTGTTTTTT.

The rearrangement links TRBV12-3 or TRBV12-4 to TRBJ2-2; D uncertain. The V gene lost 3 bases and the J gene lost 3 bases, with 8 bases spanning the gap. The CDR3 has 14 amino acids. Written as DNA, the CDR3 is TGTGCCAGCAGTTTTTTGTTCGACACCGGGGAGCTGTTTTTT. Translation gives CASSFLFDTGELFF.

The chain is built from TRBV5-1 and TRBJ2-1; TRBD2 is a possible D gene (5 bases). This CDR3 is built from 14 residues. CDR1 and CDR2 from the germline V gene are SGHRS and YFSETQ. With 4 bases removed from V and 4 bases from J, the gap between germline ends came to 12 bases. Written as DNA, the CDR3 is TGCGCCAGCAGCCTCGGGGTTCCTTACAATGAGCAGTTCTTC. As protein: CASSLGVPYNEQFF.

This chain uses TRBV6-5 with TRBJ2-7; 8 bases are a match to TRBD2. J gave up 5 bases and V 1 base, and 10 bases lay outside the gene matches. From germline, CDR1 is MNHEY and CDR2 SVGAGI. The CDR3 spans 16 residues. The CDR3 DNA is TGTGCCAGCAGTTACTACACCGGGACTAGTTTCAACGAGCAGTACTTC. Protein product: CASSYYTGTSFNEQYF.

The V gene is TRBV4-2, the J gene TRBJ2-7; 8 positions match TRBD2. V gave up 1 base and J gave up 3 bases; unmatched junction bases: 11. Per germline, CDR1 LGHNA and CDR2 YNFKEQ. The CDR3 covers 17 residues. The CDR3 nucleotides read TGTGCCAGCAGCCAAGTGGTAACGTCTAGCGGGTACTACGAGCAGTACTTC. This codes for CASSQVVTSSGYYEQYF.

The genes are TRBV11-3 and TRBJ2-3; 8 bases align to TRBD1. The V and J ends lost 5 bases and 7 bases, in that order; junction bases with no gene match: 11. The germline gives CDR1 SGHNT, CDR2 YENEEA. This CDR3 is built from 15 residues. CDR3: CASSTGQGNGNTQYF. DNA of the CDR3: TGTGCCAGCAGCACTGGACAGGGCAATGGGAATACGCAGTATTTT.

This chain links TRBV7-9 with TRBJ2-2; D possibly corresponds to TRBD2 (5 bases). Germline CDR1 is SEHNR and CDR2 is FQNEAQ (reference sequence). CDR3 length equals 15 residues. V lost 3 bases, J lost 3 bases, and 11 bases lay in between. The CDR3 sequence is CASSFESGDTGELFF. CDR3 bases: TGTGCCAGCAGCTTTGAGAGCGGTGACACCGGGGAGCTGTTTTTT. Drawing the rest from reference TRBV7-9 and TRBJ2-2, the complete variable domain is DTGVSQNPRHKITKRGQNVTFRCDPISEHNRLYWYRQTLGQGPEFLTYFQNEAQLEKSRLLSDRFSAERPKGSFSTLEIQRTEQGDSAMYLCASSFESGDTGELFFGEGSRLTVL.

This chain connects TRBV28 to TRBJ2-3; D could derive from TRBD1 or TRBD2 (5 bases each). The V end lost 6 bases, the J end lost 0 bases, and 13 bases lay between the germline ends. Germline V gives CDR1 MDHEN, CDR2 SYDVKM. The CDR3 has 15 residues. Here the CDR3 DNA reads TGTGCCAGCAGACGGGGCGGAGTCAGCACAGATACGCAGTATTTT. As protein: CASRRGGVSTDTQYF.

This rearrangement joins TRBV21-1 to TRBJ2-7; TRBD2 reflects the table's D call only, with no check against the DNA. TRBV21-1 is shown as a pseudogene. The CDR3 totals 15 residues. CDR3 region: CASSNGAGVESEQYF. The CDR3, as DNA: TGTGCCAGCTCTAACGGGGCGGGAGTGGAATCCGAGCAGTACTTC.

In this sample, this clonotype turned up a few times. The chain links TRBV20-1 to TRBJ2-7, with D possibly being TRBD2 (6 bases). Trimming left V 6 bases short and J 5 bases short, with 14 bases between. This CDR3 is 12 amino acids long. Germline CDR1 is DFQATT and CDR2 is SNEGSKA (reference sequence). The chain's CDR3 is CSANRGSNEQYF. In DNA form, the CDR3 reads TGCAGTGCGAACCGGGGGTCGAACGAGCAGTACTTC.

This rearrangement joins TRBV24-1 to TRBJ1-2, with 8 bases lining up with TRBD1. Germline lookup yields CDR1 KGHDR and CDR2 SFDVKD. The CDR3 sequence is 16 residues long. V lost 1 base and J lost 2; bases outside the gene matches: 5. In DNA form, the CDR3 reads TGTGCCACCAGTGATTTTATACAGGGGGTGAACTATGGCTACACCTTC. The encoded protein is CATSDFIQGVNYGYTF.